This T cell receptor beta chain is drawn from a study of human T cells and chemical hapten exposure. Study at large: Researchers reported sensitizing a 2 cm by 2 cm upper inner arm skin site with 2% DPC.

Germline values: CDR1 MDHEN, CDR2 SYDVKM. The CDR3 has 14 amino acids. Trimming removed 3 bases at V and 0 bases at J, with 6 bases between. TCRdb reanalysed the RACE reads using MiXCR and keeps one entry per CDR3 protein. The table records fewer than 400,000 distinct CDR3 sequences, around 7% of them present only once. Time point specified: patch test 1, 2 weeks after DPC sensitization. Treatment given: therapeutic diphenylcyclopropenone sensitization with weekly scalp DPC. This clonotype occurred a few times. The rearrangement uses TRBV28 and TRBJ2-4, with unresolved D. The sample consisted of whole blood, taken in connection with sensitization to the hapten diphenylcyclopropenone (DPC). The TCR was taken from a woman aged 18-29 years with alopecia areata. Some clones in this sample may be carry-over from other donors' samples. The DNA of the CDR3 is TGTGCCAGCAGTTTCCGGCGAGCCAAAAACATTCAGTACTTC. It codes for CASSFRRAKNIQYF.